This TCR beta chain stems from a study of radiation and T cells in renal cell carcinoma. Time point here: blood 4 weeks post-SBRT, at nephrectomy. Treatment meaning: 15 Gy SBRT to primary tumor, nephrectomy 4 weeks later. Profiled with immunoSEQ multiplex PCR; TCRdb holds only in-frame clones, not every one. The sample holds some 100,000 clones; 84% are singletons and the top ten take around 7.9%. With 4 bases clipped from V and 3 bases from J, the junction kept 6 bases outside the gene matches. Germline CDR1 is SGHDT and CDR2 is YYEEEE. This CDR3 is built from 16 residues. This receptor was obtained from a man aged 55 to 70 with renal cell carcinoma. Material: blood, obtained from a patient whose treatment included radiotherapy and nephrectomy. This chain links TRBV5-6 with TRBJ2-3; 12 positions agree with TRBD2. DNA of the CDR3: TGTGCCAGCAGCATGAGGACTAGCGGGATGACAGATACGCAGTATTTT. Encoded protein: CASSMRTSGMTDTQYF.